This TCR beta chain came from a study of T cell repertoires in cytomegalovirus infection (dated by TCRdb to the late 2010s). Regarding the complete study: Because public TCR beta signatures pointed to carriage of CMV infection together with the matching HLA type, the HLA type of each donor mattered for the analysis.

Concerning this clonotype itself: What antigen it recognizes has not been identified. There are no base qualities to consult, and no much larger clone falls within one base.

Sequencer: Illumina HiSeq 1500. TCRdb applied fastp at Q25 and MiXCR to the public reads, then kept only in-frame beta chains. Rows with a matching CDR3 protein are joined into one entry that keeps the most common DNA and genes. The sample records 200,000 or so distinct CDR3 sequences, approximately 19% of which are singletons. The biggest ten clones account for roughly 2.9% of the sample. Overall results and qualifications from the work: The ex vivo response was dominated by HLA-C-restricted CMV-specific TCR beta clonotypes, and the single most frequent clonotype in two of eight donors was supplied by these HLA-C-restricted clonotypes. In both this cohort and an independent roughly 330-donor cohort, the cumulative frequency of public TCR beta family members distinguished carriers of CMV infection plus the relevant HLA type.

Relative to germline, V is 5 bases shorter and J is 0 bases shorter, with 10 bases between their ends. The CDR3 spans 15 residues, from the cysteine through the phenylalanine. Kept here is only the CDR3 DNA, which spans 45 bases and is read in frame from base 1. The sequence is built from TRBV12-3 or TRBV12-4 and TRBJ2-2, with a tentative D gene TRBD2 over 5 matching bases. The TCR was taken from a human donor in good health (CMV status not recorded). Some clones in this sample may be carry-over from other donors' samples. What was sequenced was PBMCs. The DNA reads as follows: TGTGCCAGCAGTCCTTACGGGGCGAACACCGGGGAGCTGTTTTTT. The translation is CASSPYGANTGELFF.